This record looks at one T cell receptor beta chain sequence and its context. What it binds is unknown. The protocol was immunoSEQ multiplex PCR, while the TCRdb copy is restricted to in-frame clones and leaves out a portion. Seen here are 67,000 or so clones, approximately 90% observed once, and the top ten hold about 1%. This specimen belongs to a study of OX40 agonist ivuxolimab in advanced cancers. Overall study context: Treatment of patients was with ivuxolimab, an agonistic anti-OX40 (CD134) antibody. Earlier anti-PD-1, anti-PD-L1 or anti-CTLA-4 therapy was permitted; around 40% had received some. The study's findings and limits: CD4+ T cells averaged fewer expanded clones than CD8+ T cells.

The CDR3 spans 14 residues. The germline V gene has CDR1 SGHNT and CDR2 YYREEE (reference sequence). J was trimmed by 3 bases and V by 3 bases; bases with no gene match: 5. The chain combines TRBV5-4 with TRBJ1-2; 7 bases fit TRBD1. The source material was CD4+ or CD8+ T cells sorted from blood, sampled in a trial of the OX40 agonist ivuxolimab. This sequence was found in an adult with an advanced solid tumor such as melanoma, head and neck, liver or kidney cancer. The CDR3, as DNA: TGTGCCAGCAGCTCCCCCGGGACAGACTATGGCTACACCTTC. Translating it yields CASSSPGTDYGYTF.